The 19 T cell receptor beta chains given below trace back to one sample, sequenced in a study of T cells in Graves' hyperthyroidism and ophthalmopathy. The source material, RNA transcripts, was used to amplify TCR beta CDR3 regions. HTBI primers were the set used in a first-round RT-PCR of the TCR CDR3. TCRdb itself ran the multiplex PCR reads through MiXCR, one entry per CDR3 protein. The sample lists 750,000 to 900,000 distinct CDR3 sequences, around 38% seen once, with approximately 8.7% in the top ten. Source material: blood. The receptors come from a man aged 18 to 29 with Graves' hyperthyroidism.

In nucleotides, the CDR3 is TGTGCCAGCAGTTCGACAGATCATGGCAATCAGCCCCAGCATTTT. It is translated as CASSSTDHGNQPQHF. V and J are TRBV11-2 and TRBJ1-5; a weak D match, TRBD1 (5 bases). Germline V gene sequence: CDR1 SGHAT, CDR2 FQNNGV. CDR3 length equals 15 residues. V was trimmed by 6 bases and J by 2 bases, leaving 14 bases between them.

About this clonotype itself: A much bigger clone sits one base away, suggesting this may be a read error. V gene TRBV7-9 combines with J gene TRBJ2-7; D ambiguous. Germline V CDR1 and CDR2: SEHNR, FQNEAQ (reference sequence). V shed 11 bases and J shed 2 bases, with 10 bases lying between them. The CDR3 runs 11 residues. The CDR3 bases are TGTGCCGGCGAACAGACCTACGAGCAGTACTTC. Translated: CAGEQTYEQYF.

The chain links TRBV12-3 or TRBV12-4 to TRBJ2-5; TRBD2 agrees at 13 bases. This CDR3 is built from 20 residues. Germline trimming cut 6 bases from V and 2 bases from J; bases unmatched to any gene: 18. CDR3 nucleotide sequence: TGTGCCAGCAGGATTTACGGGGGCCCGGGGACTAGCGGGGTTCAAGAGACCCAGTACTTC. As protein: CASRIYGGPGTSGVQETQYF.

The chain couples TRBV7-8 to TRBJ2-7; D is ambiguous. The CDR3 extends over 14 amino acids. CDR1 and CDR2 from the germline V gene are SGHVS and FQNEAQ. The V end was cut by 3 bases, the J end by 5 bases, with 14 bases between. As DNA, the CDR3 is TGTGCCAGCAGCTTCCGGGCCGTCCGAGACGAGCAGTACTTC. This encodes CASSFRAVRDEQYF.

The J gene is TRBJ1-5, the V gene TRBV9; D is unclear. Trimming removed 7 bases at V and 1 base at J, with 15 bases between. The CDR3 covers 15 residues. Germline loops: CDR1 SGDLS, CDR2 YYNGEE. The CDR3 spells CASSPAPGSNQPQHF. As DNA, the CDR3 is TGTGCCAGCTCACCGGCTCCGGGGAGCAATCAGCCCCAGCATTTT. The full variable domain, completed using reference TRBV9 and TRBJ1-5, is DSGVTQTPKHLITATGQRVTLRCSPRSGDLSVYWYQQSLDQGLQFLIQYYNGEERAKGNILERFSAQQFPDLHSELNLSSLELGDSALYFCASSPAPGSNQPQHFGDGTRLSIL.

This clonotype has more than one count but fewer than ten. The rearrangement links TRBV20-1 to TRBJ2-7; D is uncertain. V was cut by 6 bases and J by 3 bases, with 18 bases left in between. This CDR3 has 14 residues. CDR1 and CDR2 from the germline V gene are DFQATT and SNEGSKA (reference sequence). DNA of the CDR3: TGCAGTGCCAGCCGGGCCAGAGCCTTCTACGAGCAGTACTTC. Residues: CSASRARAFYEQYF.

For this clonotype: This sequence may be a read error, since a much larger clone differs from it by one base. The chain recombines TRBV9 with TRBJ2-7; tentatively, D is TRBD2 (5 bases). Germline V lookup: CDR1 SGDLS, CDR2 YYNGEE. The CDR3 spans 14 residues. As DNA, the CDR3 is TGTGCCAGCAGCGTAGAAGCTAGCAGCTACGAGCAGTGCTTC. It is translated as CASSVEASSYEQCF.

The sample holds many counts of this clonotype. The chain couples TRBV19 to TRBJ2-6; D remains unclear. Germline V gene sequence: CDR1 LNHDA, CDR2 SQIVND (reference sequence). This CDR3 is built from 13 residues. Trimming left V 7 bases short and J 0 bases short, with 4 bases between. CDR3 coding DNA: TGTGCCAGTACAAGCTCTGGGGCCAACGTCCTGACTTTC. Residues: CASTSSGANVLTF.

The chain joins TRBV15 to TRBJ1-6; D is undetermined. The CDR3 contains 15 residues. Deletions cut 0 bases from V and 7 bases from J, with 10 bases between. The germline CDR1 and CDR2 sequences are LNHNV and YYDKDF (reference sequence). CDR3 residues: CATSRDLRQNSPLHF. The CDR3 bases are TGTGCCACCAGCAGAGATCTGCGGCAGAATTCACCCCTCCACTTT.

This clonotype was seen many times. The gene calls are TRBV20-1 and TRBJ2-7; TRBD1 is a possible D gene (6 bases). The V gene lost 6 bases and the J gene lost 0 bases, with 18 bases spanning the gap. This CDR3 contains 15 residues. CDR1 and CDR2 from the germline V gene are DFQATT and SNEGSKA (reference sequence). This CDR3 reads CSAGTGFKGSYEQYF. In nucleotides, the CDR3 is TGCAGTGCAGGTACAGGGTTTAAGGGCTCCTACGAGCAGTACTTC.

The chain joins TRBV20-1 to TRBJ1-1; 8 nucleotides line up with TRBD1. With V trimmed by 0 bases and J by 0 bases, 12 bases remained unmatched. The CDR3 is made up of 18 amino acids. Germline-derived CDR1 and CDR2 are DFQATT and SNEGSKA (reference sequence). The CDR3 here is CSARDMGQVYPMNTEAFF. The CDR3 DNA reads TGCAGTGCTAGAGATATGGGACAGGTCTACCCCATGAACACTGAAGCTTTCTTT.

The CDR3 reads CASSLAGTSMPQYF. DNA of the CDR3: TGTGCCAGCAGCCTCGCGGGGACTAGCATGCCGCAGTACTTC. The genes are TRBV5-4 and TRBJ2-7; 9 nucleotides match TRBD2. The V segment lost 4 bases and the J segment 9 bases; nucleotides outside the gene matches: 11. This CDR3 has 14 residues. Germline V gives CDR1 SGHNT, CDR2 YYREEE (reference sequence).

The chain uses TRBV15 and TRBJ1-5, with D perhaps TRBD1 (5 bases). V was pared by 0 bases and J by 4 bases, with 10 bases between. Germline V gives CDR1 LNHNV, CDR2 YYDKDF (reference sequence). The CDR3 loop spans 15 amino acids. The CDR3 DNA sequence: TGTGCCACCAGCAGAGACGCGGGGCCAAATCAGCCCCAGCATTTT. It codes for CATSRDAGPNQPQHF.

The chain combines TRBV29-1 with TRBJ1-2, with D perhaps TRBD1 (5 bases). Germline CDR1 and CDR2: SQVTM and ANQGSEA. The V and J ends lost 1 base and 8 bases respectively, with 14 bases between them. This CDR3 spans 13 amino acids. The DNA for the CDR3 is TGCAGCGTTGAAGGGGGCAGGAGACACGGCTACACCTTC. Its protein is CSVEGGRRHGYTF.

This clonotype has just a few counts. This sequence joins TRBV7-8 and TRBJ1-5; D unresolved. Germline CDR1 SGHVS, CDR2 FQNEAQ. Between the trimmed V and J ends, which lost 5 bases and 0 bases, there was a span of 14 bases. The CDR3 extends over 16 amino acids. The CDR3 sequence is CASSPRSYYSNQPQHF. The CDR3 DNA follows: TGTGCCAGCAGCCCTAGGAGTTATTATAGCAATCAGCCCCAGCATTTT.

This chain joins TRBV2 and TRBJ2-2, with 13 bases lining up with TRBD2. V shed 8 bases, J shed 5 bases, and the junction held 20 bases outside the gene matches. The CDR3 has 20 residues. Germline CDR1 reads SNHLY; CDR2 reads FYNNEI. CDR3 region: CASSPRDSGLAGVETGELFF. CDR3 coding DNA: TGTGCCAGCTCACCCCGCGACAGCGGACTAGCGGGAGTCGAGACCGGGGAGCTGTTTTTT.

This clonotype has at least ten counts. CDR3: CATSRDLEEGTEAFF. The DNA for the CDR3 is TGTGCCACCAGCAGAGATCTTGAGGAGGGCACTGAAGCTTTCTTT. The J gene is TRBJ1-1, the V gene TRBV15; unclear D gene. The length of the CDR3 is 15 residues. V lost 0 bases and J 4 bases, leaving 12 bases between the germline ends. Germline V lookup: CDR1 LNHNV, CDR2 YYDKDF (reference sequence). Complete variable domain (other parts from reference TRBV15 and TRBJ1-1): DAMVIQNPRYQVTQFGKPVTLSCSQTLNHNVMYWYQQKSSQAPKLLFHYYDKDFNNEADTPDNFQSRRPNTSFCFLDIRSPGLGDTAMYLCATSRDLEEGTEAFFGQGTRLTVV.

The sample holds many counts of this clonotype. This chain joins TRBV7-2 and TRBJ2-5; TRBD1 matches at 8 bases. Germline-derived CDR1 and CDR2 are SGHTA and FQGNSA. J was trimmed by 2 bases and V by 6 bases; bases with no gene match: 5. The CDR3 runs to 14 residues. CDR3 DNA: TGTGCCAGCAGTTATTGGACAGGGCAAGAGACCCAGTACTTC. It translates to CASSYWTGQETQYF.

CDR3 DNA sequence: TGTGCCAGCAGTAAGTTGGGCGCGCGGGAACTGTTTTTT. Its translation is CASSKLGARELFF. The V call is TRBV9, the J call TRBJ1-4, with unresolved D. There are 13 residues in the CDR3. Trimming removed 5 bases from V and 12 bases from J, with 17 bases in between. Germline V gives CDR1 SGDLS, CDR2 YYNGEE.